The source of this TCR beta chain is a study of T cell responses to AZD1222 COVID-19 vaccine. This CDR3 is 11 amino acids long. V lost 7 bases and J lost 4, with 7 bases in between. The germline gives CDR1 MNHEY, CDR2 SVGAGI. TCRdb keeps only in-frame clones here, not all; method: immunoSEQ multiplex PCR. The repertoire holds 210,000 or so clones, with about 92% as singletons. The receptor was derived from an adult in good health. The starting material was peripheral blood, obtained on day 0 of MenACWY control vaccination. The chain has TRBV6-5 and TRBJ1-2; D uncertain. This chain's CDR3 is CASKDPYGYTF. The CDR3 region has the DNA TGTGCCAGCAAAGACCCCTATGGCTACACCTTC.